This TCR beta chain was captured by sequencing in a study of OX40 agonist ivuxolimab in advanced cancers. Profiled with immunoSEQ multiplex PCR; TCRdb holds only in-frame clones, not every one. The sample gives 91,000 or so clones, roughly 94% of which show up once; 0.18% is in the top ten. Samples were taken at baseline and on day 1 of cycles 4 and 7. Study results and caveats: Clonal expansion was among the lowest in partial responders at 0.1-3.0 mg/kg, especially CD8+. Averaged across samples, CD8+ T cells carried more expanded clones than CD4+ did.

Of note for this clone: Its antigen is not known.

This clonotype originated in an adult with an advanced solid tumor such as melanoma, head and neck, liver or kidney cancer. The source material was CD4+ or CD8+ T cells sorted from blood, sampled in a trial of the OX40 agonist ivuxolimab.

The CDR3 region has the DNA TGCGCCAGCGGAATTACAGGGGGGAACACCGGGGAGCTGTTTTTT. Translation gives CASGITGGNTGELFF. The chain has TRBV5-1 and TRBJ2-2, with TRBD1 matching 8 bases. Trimming at V came to 7 bases and at J to 1 base, leaving 6 bases not matched to a gene. The CDR3 length is 15 residues. Germline assignment: CDR1 SGHRS and CDR2 YFSETQ.